This is a list of T cell receptor beta chains from one sample in a study of CD8+ T cells in alopecia areata. The method was immunoSEQ multiplex PCR; TCRdb's version includes in-frame clones alone and lacks a portion of them. Seen here are roughly 210,000 clones, approximately 45% observed once, and the top ten hold 2% to 3%. The sample was CD4+ T cells sorted from blood, taken at approximately week 39, from a patient treated with tofacitinib. Receptors originate from a human donor with alopecia areata. Each CDR3 is given with its conserved first and last residue. Fields, in order: J gene, clone size, D gene, V gene, CDR3 protein, CDR3 DNA. D genes are given only for firm matches. Size tells how often a clone was seen (once, few, many) or the class of an expanded clone, and some rows leave it out.

j_call: TRBJ2-7; clone_size: .; d_call: .; v_call: TRBV30; cdr3_aa: CAWRSGQTLPNEQYF; cdr3_nt: TGTGCCTGGAGGTCAGGACAAACCCTTCCCAACGAGCAGTACTTC
j_call: TRBJ1-2; clone_size: .; d_call: .; v_call: TRBV9; cdr3_aa: CASTLCGYTF; cdr3_nt: TGTGCCAGCACCCTCTGTGGCTACACCTTC
j_call: TRBJ1-2; clone_size: few; d_call: .; v_call: TRBV30; cdr3_aa: CAWTQFADYGYTF; cdr3_nt: TGTGCCTGGACGCAATTCGCGGACTATGGCTACACCTTC
j_call: TRBJ2-3; clone_size: .; d_call: TRBD1; v_call: TRBV15; cdr3_aa: CATSRPTVTGGADTQYF; cdr3_nt: TGTGCCACCAGCAGACCCACCGTGACAGGGGGCGCAGATACGCAGTATTTT
j_call: TRBJ2-5; clone_size: few; d_call: TRBD2; v_call: TRBV4-2; cdr3_aa: CASSQVSAGADQETQYF; cdr3_nt: TGTGCCAGCAGCCAAGTTTCGGCGGGAGCAGACCAAGAGACCCAGTACTTC
j_call: TRBJ2-3; clone_size: .; d_call: TRBD1; v_call: TRBV4-2; cdr3_aa: CASSQETPGQGATDTQYF; cdr3_nt: TGTGCCAGCAGCCAGGAAACTCCGGGACAGGGGGCCACAGATACGCAGTATTTT
j_call: TRBJ2-5; clone_size: few; d_call: TRBD1; v_call: TRBV9; cdr3_aa: CASSVGTGISETQYF; cdr3_nt: TGTGCCAGCAGCGTAGGGACAGGGATTTCGGAGACCCAGTACTTC
j_call: TRBJ2-4; clone_size: .; d_call: .; v_call: TRBV7-9; cdr3_aa: CASSFQAKNIQYF; cdr3_nt: TGTGCCAGCAGCTTTCAAGCCAAAAACATTCAGTACTTC
j_call: TRBJ2-1; clone_size: .; d_call: TRBD2; v_call: TRBV6-1; cdr3_aa: CASSGTSGSLEQFF; cdr3_nt: TGTGCCAGCAGTGGGACTAGCGGGAGTCTTGAGCAGTTCTTC
j_call: TRBJ2-1; clone_size: .; d_call: .; v_call: TRBV2; cdr3_aa: CATSKTGWSNNEQFF; cdr3_nt: TGTGCCACCTCGAAGACAGGATGGAGCAACAATGAGCAGTTCTTC
j_call: TRBJ2-3; clone_size: few; d_call: .; v_call: TRBV5-4; cdr3_aa: CASSLSRGTDTQYF; cdr3_nt: TGTGCCAGCAGCTTGTCGCGGGGCACAGATACGCAGTATTTT
j_call: TRBJ2-1; clone_size: .; d_call: TRBD2; v_call: TRBV9; cdr3_aa: CASSLPIAGGADEQFF; cdr3_nt: TGTGCCAGCAGCCTTCCGATAGCGGGAGGTGCAGATGAGCAGTTCTTC
j_call: TRBJ2-5; clone_size: .; d_call: TRBD2; v_call: TRBV19; cdr3_aa: CASSMSSGMTQYF; cdr3_nt: TGTGCCAGTAGTATGTCCAGCGGGATGACCCAGTACTTC
j_call: TRBJ2-5; clone_size: few; d_call: .; v_call: TRBV7-6; cdr3_aa: CASSLAQSGETQYF; cdr3_nt: TGTGCCAGCAGCTTAGCGCAGTCAGGAGAGACCCAGTACTTC
j_call: TRBJ2-1; clone_size: .; d_call: TRBD2; v_call: TRBV10-3; cdr3_aa: CAIRSGGTNEQFF; cdr3_nt: TGTGCCATCAGGTCGGGAGGTACCAATGAGCAGTTCTTC
j_call: TRBJ2-1; clone_size: .; d_call: TRBD2; v_call: TRBV5-1; cdr3_aa: CASSPLGLAGAHEQFF; cdr3_nt: TGCGCCAGCAGCCCACTGGGACTAGCGGGAGCCCATGAGCAGTTCTTC
j_call: TRBJ2-4; clone_size: .; d_call: .; v_call: TRBV4-1; cdr3_aa: CASSPPSLDLIQYF; cdr3_nt: TGCGCCAGCAGCCCCCCCTCACTAGACCTCATTCAGTACTTC
j_call: TRBJ2-1; clone_size: .; d_call: .; v_call: TRBV7-3; cdr3_aa: CASSPQSTVSYNEQFF; cdr3_nt: TGTGCCAGCAGTCCACAATCGACAGTTTCCTACAATGAGCAGTTCTTC
j_call: TRBJ1-2; clone_size: .; d_call: TRBD1; v_call: TRBV7-2; cdr3_aa: CASSWDRDRGYTF; cdr3_nt: TGTGCCAGCAGCTGGGACAGGGATCGAGGCTACACCTTC
j_call: TRBJ2-3; clone_size: once; d_call: TRBD2; v_call: TRBV4-3; cdr3_aa: CASSQDWGGADTQYF; cdr3_nt: TGCGCCAGCAGCCAAGATTGGGGAGGGGCAGATACGCAGTATTTT
j_call: TRBJ2-5; clone_size: .; d_call: .; v_call: TRBV29-1; cdr3_aa: CSAADYRQETQYF; cdr3_nt: TGCAGCGCAGCTGACTACAGACAAGAGACCCAGTACTTC
j_call: TRBJ2-1; clone_size: .; d_call: .; v_call: TRBV5-1; cdr3_aa: CASSFGVYNEQFF; cdr3_nt: TGCGCCAGCAGCTTTGGGGTCTACAATGAGCAGTTCTTC
j_call: TRBJ2-1; clone_size: .; d_call: TRBD2; v_call: TRBV9; cdr3_aa: CASSVVVAGVVNEQFF; cdr3_nt: TGTGCCAGCAGCGTAGTGGTAGCGGGAGTGGTCAATGAGCAGTTCTTC
j_call: TRBJ1-2; clone_size: few; d_call: .; v_call: TRBV6-5; cdr3_aa: CASSYRLLDGYTF; cdr3_nt: TGTGCCAGCAGTTACCGGCTACTGGATGGCTACACCTTC
j_call: TRBJ2-5; clone_size: .; d_call: .; v_call: TRBV29-1; cdr3_aa: CSVPETQYF; cdr3_nt: TGCAGCGTTCCAGAGACCCAGTACTTC
j_call: TRBJ1-5; clone_size: few; d_call: TRBD1; v_call: TRBV28; cdr3_aa: CASSSGQTNQPQHF; cdr3_nt: TGTGCCAGCAGTTCGGGACAGACAAATCAGCCCCAGCATTTT
j_call: TRBJ1-5; clone_size: .; d_call: .; v_call: TRBV27; cdr3_aa: CASSLGGDRQPQHF; cdr3_nt: TGTGCCAGCAGTTTAGGGGGCGATCGGCAGCCCCAGCATTTT
j_call: TRBJ1-5; clone_size: few; d_call: TRBD1; v_call: TRBV29-1; cdr3_aa: CSVKTGGLNQPQHF; cdr3_nt: TGCAGCGTGAAGACAGGGGGTCTAAATCAGCCCCAGCATTTT
j_call: TRBJ2-7; clone_size: few; d_call: .; v_call: TRBV29-1; cdr3_aa: CSVVKQGEQYF; cdr3_nt: TGCAGCGTTGTTAAACAGGGAGAGCAGTACTTC
j_call: TRBJ2-1; clone_size: .; d_call: TRBD2; v_call: TRBV6-5; cdr3_aa: CASSPSGRSYNEQFF; cdr3_nt: TGTGCCAGCAGTCCTAGCGGGAGAAGTTACAATGAGCAGTTCTTC
j_call: TRBJ2-7; clone_size: .; d_call: .; v_call: TRBV30; cdr3_aa: CAWTNGVRNYEQYF; cdr3_nt: TGTGCCTGGACTAACGGAGTCCGGAACTACGAGCAGTACTTC
j_call: TRBJ2-3; clone_size: .; d_call: TRBD1; v_call: TRBV15; cdr3_aa: CATSPRGDRGRDTQYF; cdr3_nt: TGTGCCACCAGCCCGCGGGGGGACAGGGGAAGAGATACGCAGTATTTT
j_call: TRBJ2-5; clone_size: few; d_call: TRBD1; v_call: TRBV5-1; cdr3_aa: CASSPGQGRETQYF; cdr3_nt: TGCGCCAGCAGCCCCGGACAGGGCCGGGAGACCCAGTACTTC
j_call: TRBJ1-1; clone_size: .; d_call: .; v_call: TRBV2; cdr3_aa: CASSGGFTEAFF; cdr3_nt: TGTGCCAGCAGTGGGGGGTTCACTGAAGCTTTCTTT
j_call: TRBJ2-5; clone_size: .; d_call: .; v_call: TRBV7-3; cdr3_aa: CASSLGVQETQYF; cdr3_nt: TGTGCCAGCAGCTTAGGGGTACAAGAGACCCAGTACTTC
j_call: TRBJ2-1; clone_size: .; d_call: .; v_call: TRBV2; cdr3_aa: CASKADLGEQFF; cdr3_nt: TGTGCCAGCAAAGCAGACCTAGGTGAGCAGTTCTTC
j_call: TRBJ2-7; clone_size: few; d_call: .; v_call: TRBV15; cdr3_aa: CATSRVRGASYEQYF; cdr3_nt: TGTGCCACCAGCAGAGTAAGGGGAGCCTCCTACGAGCAGTACTTC
j_call: TRBJ1-1; clone_size: .; d_call: .; v_call: TRBV29-1; cdr3_aa: CSVAGCTEAFF; cdr3_nt: TGCAGCGTCGCTGGATGTACTGAAGCTTTCTTT
j_call: TRBJ2-5; clone_size: few; d_call: TRBD1; v_call: TRBV19; cdr3_aa: CASSMRRDSAMTQYF; cdr3_nt: TGTGCCAGTAGTATGCGCAGGGACAGTGCAATGACCCAGTACTTC
j_call: TRBJ1-1; clone_size: .; d_call: .; v_call: TRBV29-1; cdr3_aa: CSVDRRNTEAFF; cdr3_nt: TGCAGCGTTGACCGGAGGAACACTGAAGCTTTCTTT
j_call: TRBJ2-4; clone_size: few; d_call: TRBD2; v_call: TRBV19; cdr3_aa: CASSVSGKAKNIQYF; cdr3_nt: TGTGCCAGTAGTGTTAGCGGGAAAGCCAAAAACATTCAGTACTTC
j_call: TRBJ2-3; clone_size: .; d_call: .; v_call: TRBV29-1; cdr3_aa: CSTETGTDTQYF; cdr3_nt: TGCAGCACCGAGACAGGCACAGATACGCAGTATTTT
j_call: TRBJ2-7; clone_size: .; d_call: .; v_call: TRBV9; cdr3_aa: CASSPGRTISYEQYF; cdr3_nt: TGTGCCAGCAGCCCTGGGAGGACGATCTCCTACGAGCAGTACTTC
j_call: TRBJ2-6; clone_size: .; d_call: .; v_call: TRBV7-9; cdr3_aa: CASSLALTSGANVLTF; cdr3_nt: TGTGCCAGCAGCTTAGCTCTGACATCTGGGGCCAACGTCCTGACTTTC
j_call: TRBJ1-1; clone_size: few; d_call: .; v_call: TRBV7-2; cdr3_aa: CASSYRSGAITEAFF; cdr3_nt: TGTGCCAGCAGCTACCGCTCGGGGGCCATCACTGAAGCTTTCTTT
j_call: TRBJ2-3; clone_size: .; d_call: TRBD2; v_call: TRBV6-5; cdr3_aa: CASGRGGTDTQYF; cdr3_nt: TGTGCCAGCGGGCGGGGGGGCACAGATACGCAGTATTTT
j_call: TRBJ2-4; clone_size: .; d_call: .; v_call: TRBV9; cdr3_aa: CASSPSSLLAKNIQYF; cdr3_nt: TGTGCCAGCAGCCCCAGTTCGTTACTAGCCAAAAACATTCAGTACTTC
j_call: TRBJ2-1; clone_size: few; d_call: .; v_call: TRBV6-5; cdr3_aa: CASSYVSGPYNEQFF; cdr3_nt: TGTGCCAGCAGTTACGTTTCCGGGCCATACAATGAGCAGTTCTTC
j_call: TRBJ2-7; clone_size: .; d_call: TRBD1; v_call: TRBV6-5; cdr3_aa: CASGLPGQGHEQYF; cdr3_nt: TGTGCCAGCGGCCTACCGGGACAGGGACACGAGCAGTACTTC
j_call: TRBJ2-7; clone_size: .; d_call: TRBD1; v_call: TRBV30; cdr3_aa: CAWSPGTGSLEQYF; cdr3_nt: TGTGCCTGGAGCCCGGGGACAGGGTCCCTCGAGCAGTACTTC
j_call: TRBJ1-2; clone_size: few; d_call: TRBD1; v_call: TRBV30; cdr3_aa: CAWGQEGAFAGGYTF; cdr3_nt: TGTGCCTGGGGCCAGGAGGGGGCCTTCGCTGGTGGCTACACCTTC
j_call: TRBJ2-7; clone_size: few; d_call: .; v_call: TRBV18; cdr3_aa: CASSPPGSAYEQYF; cdr3_nt: TGTGCCAGCTCACCACCGGGTTCCGCCTACGAGCAGTACTTC
j_call: TRBJ2-7; clone_size: .; d_call: TRBD1; v_call: TRBV30; cdr3_aa: CACSTGTGGRLGEQYF; cdr3_nt: TGTGCCTGCAGCACCGGGACAGGGGGACGTCTTGGTGAGCAGTACTTC
j_call: TRBJ2-5; clone_size: few; d_call: .; v_call: TRBV27; cdr3_aa: CASASQETQYF; cdr3_nt: TGTGCCAGCGCTTCTCAAGAGACCCAGTACTTC
j_call: TRBJ2-5; clone_size: .; d_call: .; v_call: TRBV28; cdr3_aa: CASRLLETQYF; cdr3_nt: TGTGCCAGCCGCCTCCTAGAGACCCAGTACTTC
j_call: TRBJ1-3; clone_size: .; d_call: .; v_call: TRBV30; cdr3_aa: CAWSVRSSSGNTIYF; cdr3_nt: TGTGCCTGGAGTGTACGCAGCAGCTCTGGAAACACCATATATTTT
j_call: TRBJ1-3; clone_size: .; d_call: TRBD1; v_call: TRBV19; cdr3_aa: CASSPRDSGNTIYF; cdr3_nt: TGTGCCAGTAGTCCTCGGGACAGCGGAAACACCATATATTTT
j_call: TRBJ2-6; clone_size: .; d_call: .; v_call: TRBV25-1; cdr3_aa: CARAFLSSGANVLTF; cdr3_nt: TGTGCCCGAGCCTTCTTGAGCTCTGGGGCCAACGTCCTGACTTTC
j_call: TRBJ2-1; clone_size: many; d_call: TRBD1; v_call: TRBV29-1; cdr3_aa: CSVVLGTRQGYNEQFF; cdr3_nt: TGCAGCGTTGTACTCGGGACGAGACAGGGCTACAATGAGCAGTTCTTC
j_call: TRBJ2-3; clone_size: few; d_call: .; v_call: TRBV28; cdr3_aa: CASSHHRDAADTQYF; cdr3_nt: TGTGCCAGCAGCCACCACAGGGATGCGGCAGATACGCAGTATTTT